This T cell receptor beta chain was recorded in a study of blood T cell repertoires in COVID-19. The CDR3 runs to 15 residues. Per the germline V gene, CDR1 is SGHTA and CDR2 is FQGNSA. Trimming removed 3 bases at V and 4 bases at J, with 15 bases between. Libraries were prepared by immunoSEQ multiplex PCR; TCRdb keeps only in-frame clonotypes and omits some of them. The table lists 100,000 to 120,000 clones, around 83% of them singletons. Sequencing was carried out using peripheral blood. This TCR was sampled from a middle-aged man with acute or convalescent COVID-19. The J gene is TRBJ1-2, the V gene TRBV7-2; perhaps TRBD1 as D (5 bases). The CDR3 nucleotides read TGTGCCAGCAGCTTGACGACAGAGATCTTCTATGGCTACACCTTC. This encodes CASSLTTEIFYGYTF.